A single sample is the source of the 18 T cell receptor beta chains below, sequenced in a study of human T cells and chemical hapten exposure. The time point: patch test 2, 6 weeks after DPC sensitization. Treatment reported: therapeutic diphenylcyclopropenone sensitization with weekly scalp DPC. In TCRdb, the RACE reads were re-called with MiXCR into one record per CDR3 protein. This sample has roughly 380,000 distinct CDR3 sequences, with roughly 6.3% found just once. The sequencing used whole blood, collected in connection with sensitization to the hapten diphenylcyclopropenone (DPC). The origin of the receptors is a woman aged 18 to 35 with alopecia areata. Some clones in this sample may be carry-over from other donors' samples.

This chain links TRBV2 with TRBJ2-7; D is uncertain. The ends were cut back, 8 bases at V and 1 base at J, with 15 bases in the middle. The germline CDR1 and CDR2 sequences are SNHLY and FYNNEI. The CDR3 loop spans 14 amino acids. CDR3 coding DNA: TGTGCCAGCCTGAAAGGCGGAGCTTCCTACGAGCAGTACTTC. Its translation is CASLKGGASYEQYF. Filled out from reference TRBV2 and TRBJ2-7, the complete variable domain reads EPEVTQTPSHQVTQMGQEVILRCVPISNHLYFYWYRQILGQKVEFLVSFYNNEISEKSEIFDDQFSVERPDGSNFTLKIRSTKLEDSAMYFCASLKGGASYEQYFGPGTRLTVT.

This clonotype has a count of ten or more. The chain employs TRBV12-3 or TRBV12-4 and TRBJ1-5; D not resolved. Trimming cost V 6 bases and J 1 base, with 13 bases left between them. CDR3 length: 15 amino acids. The CDR3: CASSPGPLSNQPQHF. The CDR3, as DNA: TGTGCCAGCAGCCCCGGACCCCTGAGCAATCAGCCCCAGCATTTT.

This clonotype was recorded a few times. The chain employs TRBV9 and TRBJ2-3; D not resolved. The germline gives CDR1 SGDLS, CDR2 YYNGEE. V was shortened by 0 bases and J by 0 bases, with 8 bases between the two germline ends. CDR3 length: 15 amino acids. The CDR3: CASSVVGYSTDTQYF. In DNA, the CDR3 is TGTGCCAGCAGCGTAGTGGGGTATAGCACAGATACGCAGTATTTT. Together with reference TRBV9 and TRBJ2-3, the CDR3 gives the full variable domain: DSGVTQTPKHLITATGQRVTLRCSPRSGDLSVYWYQQSLDQGLQFLIQYYNGEERAKGNILERFSAQQFPDLHSELNLSSLELGDSALYFCASSVVGYSTDTQYFGPGTRLTVL.

This clonotype occurred once. The junction does not match germline at one end; this may be a read error. The chain links TRBV4-1 to TRBJ2-1, with a tentative D call TRBD1 (5 bases). Germline-derived CDR1 and CDR2 are MGHRA and YSYEKL. The CDR3 length is 17 residues. CDR3 in amino acids: CASCQEVGANYDNEQFF. The CDR3 coding sequence is TGCGCCAGCTGCCAAGAAGTAGGGGCGAACTATGACAATGAGCAGTTCTTC.

This clonotype was picked up many times. The chain carries TRBV10-3 and TRBJ1-6; maybe TRBD1 (5 bases). V lost 3 bases and J 10 bases, leaving 13 bases between the germline ends. This CDR3 comprises 14 residues. Germline CDR1 reads ENHRY; CDR2 reads SYGVKD. CDR3 sequence: CAISDEGSGSPLHF. The DNA of the CDR3 is TGTGCCATCAGTGATGAGGGATCAGGGTCACCCCTCCACTTT.

The rearrangement joins TRBV6-2 or TRBV6-3 to TRBJ1-1; weak D call: TRBD1 (6 bases). Germline V gene data show CDR1 as MNHEY and CDR2 as SVGEGT. Between the trimmed V and J ends, which lost 6 bases and 11 bases, there was a span of 16 bases. There are 12 residues in the CDR3. This CDR3 reads CASRGAGSEAFF. The CDR3 DNA is TGTGCCAGCAGGGGGGCCGGGAGTGAGGCTTTCTTT.

This clonotype was seen at least ten times. CDR3 sequence (DNA): TGCGCCAGCAGCTTACCAACAGGGGGAATGAACACTGAAGCTTTCTTT. This gives the protein CASSLPTGGMNTEAFF. The rearrangement joins TRBV5-1 to TRBJ1-1; 8 bases fit TRBD1. Germline V gene data show CDR1 as SGHRS and CDR2 as YFSETQ. V shed 2 bases and J 0 bases; nucleotides not matched to a gene: 6. The CDR3 is 16 residues long.

At least ten counts were recorded for this clonotype. The rearrangement links TRBV10-3 to TRBJ2-7; D gene uncertain. Germline assignment: CDR1 ENHRY and CDR2 SYGVKD. This CDR3 comprises 13 residues. V was cut by 1 base and J by 2 bases, with 6 bases left in between. The CDR3 loop is CAISEFRAYEQYF. The CDR3 region has the DNA TGTGCCATCAGTGAGTTTAGGGCCTACGAGCAGTACTTC.

This clonotype turned up a few times. The rearrangement links TRBV7-2 to TRBJ2-3; TRBD1 is a possible D gene (6 bases). V was trimmed by 1 base and J by 1 base, leaving 9 bases between them. CDR3 length: 15 residues. CDR1 is SGHTA and CDR2 is FQGNSA in the germline V gene. DNA for the CDR3: TGTGCCAGCAGCTTAGTGGGGGCGCGCACAGATACGCAGTATTTT. Protein: CASSLVGARTDTQYF.

Ten or more counts support this clonotype. The chain couples TRBV5-1 to TRBJ1-1, with D possibly being TRBD1 (5 bases). V lost 4 bases, J lost 1 base, and 17 bases lay in between. The germline CDR1 and CDR2 sequences are SGHRS and YFSETQ. This CDR3 is built from 16 residues. The CDR3 DNA reads as TGCGCCAGCAGCCCACGGGAGCCGGGGCCGAACACTGAAGCTTTCTTT. Its protein product is CASSPREPGPNTEAFF.

This clonotype was seen a few times. The chain combines TRBV18 with TRBJ2-1; TRBD2 might be the D (5 bases). Germline V CDR1 and CDR2: KGHSH, LQKENI. The CDR3 extends over 14 amino acids. V lost 3 bases and J 2 bases, leaving 8 bases between the germline ends. The CDR3 region is CASSPEVTYNEQFF. In nucleotides, the CDR3 is TGTGCCAGCTCACCGGAGGTTACCTACAATGAGCAGTTCTTC.

This chain joins TRBV12-3 or TRBV12-4 and TRBJ2-3, with a tentative D call TRBD1 (6 bases). Trimming removed 7 bases at V and 2 bases at J, with 13 bases between. There are 14 residues in the CDR3. CDR3 residues: CASTGTSTTDTQYF. The CDR3 DNA follows: TGTGCCAGCACCGGGACATCTACCACAGATACGCAGTATTTT.

A few counts support this clonotype. The rearrangement joins TRBV23-1 to TRBJ2-2, with a possible D match to TRBD2 (7 bases). TRBV23-1 is given ORF status, its function remaining uncertain. The V end was cut by 8 bases, the J end by 5 bases, with 18 bases between. There are 15 residues in the CDR3. CDR3: CASLTGRGDTGELFF. The CDR3 DNA follows: TGCGCCAGCCTTACAGGGAGGGGTGATACCGGGGAGCTGTTTTTT.

This clonotype showed up many times. The rearrangement uses TRBV7-9 and TRBJ1-1; D is perhaps TRBD1 (5 bases). CDR3 length: 15 residues. V shed 7 bases and J shed 5 bases, with 20 bases lying between them. Looked up from germline, CDR1 is SEHNR and CDR2 is FQNEAQ (reference sequence). As DNA, the CDR3 is TGTGCCAGCACCCTACCCGGGGCACCCGGAACTGAAGCTTTCTTT. Translating gives CASTLPGAPGTEAFF.

This clonotype has a count of ten or more. The V gene is TRBV28, the J gene TRBJ1-4; D is undetermined. Trimming stripped 4 bases from V and 4 bases from J, with 10 bases between. CDR1 is MDHEN and CDR2 is SYDVKM in the germline V gene. CDR3 length: 14 amino acids. CDR3 DNA: TGTGCCAGCAGTTCCGGACTGAATAATGAAAAACTGTTTTTT. It yields the protein CASSSGLNNEKLFF. The whole variable domain, remainder taken from reference TRBV28 and TRBJ1-4, is DVKVTQSSRYLVKRTGEKVFLECVQDMDHENMFWYRQDPGLGLRLIYFSYDVKMKEKGDIPEGYSVSREKKERFSLILESASTNQTSMYLCASSSGLNNEKLFFGSGTQLSVL.

This chain connects TRBV15 to TRBJ2-1; D is perhaps TRBD1 (6 bases). Per germline, CDR1 LNHNV and CDR2 YYDKDF (reference sequence). The germline V and J ends were trimmed by 0 bases and 6 bases, with 9 bases remaining between them. The CDR3 consists of 14 residues. CDR3 in amino acids: CATSRDLGGNEQFF. The CDR3 coding sequence is TGTGCCACCAGCAGAGATTTAGGGGGCAATGAGCAGTTCTTC.

The chain carries TRBV12-5 and TRBJ1-5, with D possibly matching TRBD1 (6 bases). Germline assignment: CDR1 LGHNT and CDR2 FRNRAP. The CDR3 runs 17 residues. The V gene lost 0 bases and the J gene lost 5 bases, with 17 bases spanning the gap. The CDR3 bases are TGTGCTAGTGGTTTGGTACTCGACAGGAACCCCCATCAGCCCCAGCATTTT. Amino acids: CASGLVLDRNPHQPQHF. Combining the CDR3 with reference TRBV12-5 and TRBJ1-5 gives the whole variable domain DARVTQTPRHKVTEMGQEVTMRCQPILGHNTVFWYRQTMMQGLELLAYFRNRAPLDDSGMPKDRFSAEMPDATLATLKIQPSEPRDSAVYFCASGLVLDRNPHQPQHFGDGTRLSIL.

The genes are TRBV11-3 and TRBJ2-1; D call uncertain. The germline V and J ends were trimmed by 3 bases and 7 bases, with 7 bases remaining between them. The CDR3 has 12 residues. Germline assignment: CDR1 SGHNT and CDR2 YENEEA. CDR3 sequence (DNA): TGTGCCAGCAGCTTGAACTGGAATGAGCAGTTCTTC. Protein product: CASSLNWNEQFF.